Below, 21 T cell receptor beta chains from the same sample are listed, as sequenced in a study of T cell repertoires in cytomegalovirus infection. TCRdb re-called the reads with MiXCR, one entry per CDR3 protein. Of under 350,000 distinct CDR3 sequences listed, 8% to 10% are singletons. Sequencing was done on a sample of PBMCs. Every receptor here comes from a human donor in good health (CMV status not recorded). Some clones in this sample may be carry-over from other donors' samples.

CDR3 sequence: CASSFSGTSGGQETQYF. DNA of the CDR3: TGCGCCAGCAGCTTCTCCGGGACTAGCGGGGGCCAAGAGACCCAGTACTTC. V is TRBV5-1 and J is TRBJ2-5; 14 nucleotides agree with TRBD2. The CDR3 length is 17 residues. Germline V CDR1 and CDR2: SGHRS, YFSETQ. Unmatched junction bases numbered 4, after V lost 2 bases and J lost 1 base.

Worth noting for this clonotype: One end of the junction fails to match germline, which may point to a read error. This sequence joins TRBV4-1 and TRBJ2-2; 9 nucleotides match TRBD2. The CDR3 has 18 amino acids. From germline, CDR1 is MGHRA and CDR2 YSYEKL. This CDR3 reads CASSSSKGGGALGGELFF. CDR3 DNA sequence: TGTGCCAGCAGCTCTAGCAAGGGCGGGGGGGCCCTAGGCGGGGAGCTGTTTTTT.

This clonotype was recorded many times. This rearrangement joins TRBV6-1 to TRBJ2-5, with 7 bases lining up with TRBD2. CDR1 MNHNS and CDR2 SASEGT come from the germline V gene. This CDR3 has 15 amino acids. V was pared by 8 bases and J by 2 bases, with 11 bases of the junction left unmatched. CDR3: CASEFRRGMQETQYF. Written as DNA, the CDR3 is TGTGCCAGCGAGTTTCGGCGGGGGATGCAAGAGACCCAGTACTTC.

The chain joins TRBV14 to TRBJ1-3; unclear D gene. CDR3 size: 16 residues. The ends were cut back, 4 bases at V and 4 bases at J, with 17 bases in the middle. The germline gives CDR1 SGHDN, CDR2 FVKESK. CDR3 DNA: TGTGCCAGCAGCCTCAAACTGGCTTTGGGAGGAAACACCATATATTTT. This gives the protein CASSLKLALGGNTIYF.

The rearrangement joins TRBV28 to TRBJ1-5; tentative D call: TRBD1 (5 bases). The length of the CDR3 is 11 residues. Between the trimmed V and J ends, which lost 8 bases and 5 bases, there was a span of 7 bases. Germline V gene lookup returns CDR1 MDHEN and CDR2 SYDVKM. In nucleotides, the CDR3 is TGTGCCAGCGGGACTTATCAGCCCCAGCATTTT. Translated, it gives CASGTYQPQHF.

In this sample, this clonotype turned up many times. The V call is TRBV11-1, the J call TRBJ1-1; D might be TRBD1 (6 bases). This CDR3 region has 14 residues. Germline lookup yields CDR1 SGHAT and CDR2 FQDESV (reference sequence). Trimming shortened V by 2 bases and J by 6 bases, and 13 bases separated the two germline ends. DNA of the CDR3: TGTGCCAGCAGCTTATTGGGCAGGGGCGCTGAAGCTTTCTTT. Translation: CASSLLGRGAEAFF.

J is TRBJ2-5 and V is TRBV29-1; D is uncertain. Germline assignment: CDR1 SQVTM and CDR2 ANQGSEA. The V end was cut by 7 bases, the J end by 1 base, with 10 bases between. CDR3 length equals 12 residues. The CDR3 reads CSAAGVQETQYF. CDR3 coding DNA: TGCAGCGCCGCAGGAGTCCAAGAGACCCAGTACTTC.

This clonotype was seen many times. The CDR3 nucleotides are TGTGCCAGTAGTCCCTCACTGAGACAGGGCGGGACTGAAGCTTTCTTT. As protein: CASSPSLRQGGTEAFF. J is TRBJ1-1 and V is TRBV19; 7 nucleotides align to TRBD1. From germline, CDR1 is LNHDA and CDR2 SQIVND (reference sequence). The V gene end was trimmed by 5 bases and the J gene end by 5 bases; junction bases not matched to a gene: 14. The CDR3 is 16 residues long.

This clonotype was counted at least ten times. The junction shows a germline mismatch at one end, possibly a read error. The chain has TRBV6-2 or TRBV6-3 and TRBJ2-4; 10 bases agree with TRBD2. Germline CDR1 reads MNHEY; CDR2 reads SVGEGT. The CDR3 is 22 amino acids. DNA for the CDR3: TGTGCCAGCAGTTTTCCGGTCGGTCTAGCGGGAGTTGGGGGTATAGCCAGAAACATTCAGTACTTC. Amino acids: CASSFPVGLAGVGGIARNIQYF.

This clonotype was seen repeatedly, ten times or more. CDR3 sequence reads: CASSPAGTTNTEAFF. The CDR3 region has the DNA TGTGCCAGCAGCCCTGCCGGGACAACGAACACTGAAGCTTTCTTT. The rearrangement uses TRBV7-2 and TRBJ1-1; D may be TRBD1 (6 bases). This CDR3 has 15 amino acids. V was trimmed by 5 bases and J by 1 base, leaving 14 bases between them. Germline V gives CDR1 SGHTA, CDR2 FQGNSA.

This clonotype was seen only a few times. The rearrangement joins TRBV3-1 to TRBJ2-5; no reliable D call. Looked up from germline, CDR1 is LGHDT and CDR2 is YNNKEL (reference sequence). Trimming removed 1 base from V and 7 bases from J, with 13 bases in between. This CDR3 is built from 14 residues. CDR3 sequence: CASSQGSGLGTQYF. The CDR3 nucleotides read TGTGCCAGCAGCCAAGGCTCCGGGTTGGGGACCCAGTACTTC.

This clonotype was seen more than once but under ten times. This chain connects TRBV19 to TRBJ2-1, with 12 positions matching TRBD2. The germline CDR1 and CDR2 sequences are LNHDA and SQIVND (reference sequence). The length of the CDR3 is 16 residues. Germline trimming cut 5 bases from V and 2 bases from J; bases unmatched to any gene: 4. CDR3 nucleotide sequence: TGTGCCAGTAGTCGACTAGCGGGGGACCCCTACAATGAGCAGTTCTTC. Translated: CASSRLAGDPYNEQFF.

The chain has TRBV20-1 and TRBJ2-3; D gene ambiguous. This CDR3 region has 14 residues. The V gene lost 6 bases and the J gene lost 6 bases, with 19 bases spanning the gap. The V gene's germline CDR1 is DFQATT and CDR2 SNEGSKA (reference sequence). In DNA form, the CDR3 reads TGCAGTGCCACCGGGCAGACCAGGCACGATACGCAGTATTTT. Its protein product is CSATGQTRHDTQYF.

This clonotype came up many times. V is TRBV7-2 and J is TRBJ2-7; 7 nucleotides match TRBD2. CDR1 and CDR2 (germline): SGHTA, FQGNSA. With 5 bases clipped from V and 6 bases from J, the junction kept 7 bases outside the gene matches. The CDR3 totals 13 residues. The CDR3 nucleotides are TGTGCCAGCAGCCCGGGGGGTTTTTCCGAGCAGTACTTC. Protein sequence: CASSPGGFSEQYF.

Many counts were recorded for this clonotype. The genes are TRBV12-3 or TRBV12-4 and TRBJ2-3; 7 nucleotides agree with TRBD2. The CDR3 is 14 residues long. V dropped 4 bases and J dropped 1; count of bases not matched to a gene: 2. In nucleotides, the CDR3 is TGTGCCAGCAGTTGGGCGGGAGGCACAGATACGCAGTATTTT. Translating it yields CASSWAGGTDTQYF.

V is TRBV7-9 and J is TRBJ1-6; tentative D call: TRBD1 (5 bases). V lost 5 bases, J lost 10 bases, and 18 bases lay in between. CDR1 is SEHNR and CDR2 is FQNEAQ in the germline V gene (reference sequence). The CDR3 length is 15 residues. The CDR3 protein is CASSPIGTVNSPLHF. The CDR3 coding sequence is TGTGCCAGCAGCCCGATCGGGACCGTAAACTCACCCCTCCACTTT.

This clonotype was observed a handful of times. This chain uses TRBV12-3 or TRBV12-4 with TRBJ2-2; 12 positions match TRBD2. The CDR3 spans 14 residues. With 6 bases clipped from V and 6 bases from J, the junction kept 2 bases outside the gene matches. Written as DNA, the CDR3 is TGTGCCAGCAGGACTAGCGGGAGACCCGGGGAGCTGTTTTTT. This codes for CASRTSGRPGELFF.

Ten or more counts support this clonotype. J is TRBJ2-1 and V is TRBV6-2 or TRBV6-3; D is possibly TRBD1 or TRBD2 (5 bases each). The V and J ends lost 7 bases and 7 bases respectively, with 14 bases between them. CDR1 is MNHEY and CDR2 is SVGEGT in the germline V gene. The CDR3 spans 13 residues. CDR3 region: CASTRDGANEQFF. CDR3 DNA: TGTGCCAGCACCCGCGACGGGGCAAATGAGCAGTTCTTC.

This clonotype came up a few times. The V call is TRBV7-2, the J call TRBJ1-2; possible D gene TRBD1, 5 bases. In germline, CDR1 is SGHTA, CDR2 FQGNSA. CDR3 length: 12 amino acids. The V and J ends lost 9 bases and 5 bases respectively, with 13 bases between them. The DNA of the CDR3 is TGTGCCAGTGTAGGGGCCTCATATGGCTACACCTTC. Its protein is CASVGASYGYTF.

The chain employs TRBV4-1 and TRBJ2-7; 9 nucleotides match TRBD2. CDR1 and CDR2 from the germline V gene are MGHRA and YSYEKL. V was clipped by 3 bases and J by 2 bases; unmatched bases: 5. The CDR3 runs to 15 residues. In DNA, the CDR3 is TGCGCCAGCAGCCAGGGAGCTAGCGGGACCTACGAGCAGTACTTC. Amino acids: CASSQGASGTYEQYF.

The table lists this clonotype with a few counts. This chain uses TRBV19 with TRBJ1-2; 12 nucleotides line up with TRBD1. This CDR3 has 17 amino acids. The J segment lost 4 bases and the V segment lost 5 bases, leaving 11 bases of the junction unmatched. Germline V gene data show CDR1 as LNHDA and CDR2 as SQIVND (reference sequence). The CDR3 loop is CASSQPGQGAPGYGYTF. The CDR3, as DNA: TGTGCCAGTAGTCAGCCGGGACAGGGGGCGCCGGGCTATGGCTACACCTTC.